This T cell receptor beta chain stems from a study of T cells expressing NK-cell markers. UMIs were included in TCR beta cDNA generated by 5'RACE template switching. TCRdb reanalyzed the 5' RACE reads, giving one entry per CDR3 protein sequence and no DNA. The sample has 450,000 to 600,000 distinct CDR3 sequences, and its top ten clones hold 3% to 4.5%. CDR1 is GTSNPN, CDR2 SVGIG, per germline (reference sequence). CDR3 length: 12 amino acids. Study-wide results and caveats: Specificity for HCMV among expanded NKG2C+ T cell clones was not established.

About this clonotype itself: What it binds is unknown.

The sequencing input was blood T cells: a sorted CD56 or NKG2C T cell subset, CD4+ or CD8+ T cells, or bulk PBMC T cells (not recorded which). The V gene is TRBV30, the J gene TRBJ2-7; TCRdb's D gene call, TRBD1, goes unchecked for lack of DNA. The clonotype comes from a young man in good health. The CDR3 loop is CALFWGTGEQYF.